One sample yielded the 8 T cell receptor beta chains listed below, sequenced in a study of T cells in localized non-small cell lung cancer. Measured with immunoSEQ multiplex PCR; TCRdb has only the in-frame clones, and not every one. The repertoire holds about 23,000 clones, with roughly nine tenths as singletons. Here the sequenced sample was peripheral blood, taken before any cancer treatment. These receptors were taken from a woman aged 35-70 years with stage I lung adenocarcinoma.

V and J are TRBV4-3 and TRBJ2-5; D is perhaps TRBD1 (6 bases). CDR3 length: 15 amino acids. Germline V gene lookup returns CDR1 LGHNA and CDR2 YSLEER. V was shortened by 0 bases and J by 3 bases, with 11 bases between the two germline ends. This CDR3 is CASSQDRGIEETQYF. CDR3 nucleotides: TGCGCCAGCAGCCAAGATAGGGGGATAGAAGAGACCCAGTACTTC.

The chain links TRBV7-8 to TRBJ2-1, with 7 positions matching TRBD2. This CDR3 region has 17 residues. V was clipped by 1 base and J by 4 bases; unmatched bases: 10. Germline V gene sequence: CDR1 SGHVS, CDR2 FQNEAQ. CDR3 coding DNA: TGTGCCAGCAGCTTAGTGCTCCCACTAGCGTCTTACAATGAGCAGTTCTTC. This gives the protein CASSLVLPLASYNEQFF. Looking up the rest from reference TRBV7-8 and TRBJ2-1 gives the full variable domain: GAGVSQSPRYKVAKRGQDVALRCDPISGHVSLFWYQQALGQGPEFLTYFQNEAQLDKSGLPSDRFFAERPEGSVSTLKIQRTQQEDSAVYLCASSLVLPLASYNEQFFGPGTRLTVL.

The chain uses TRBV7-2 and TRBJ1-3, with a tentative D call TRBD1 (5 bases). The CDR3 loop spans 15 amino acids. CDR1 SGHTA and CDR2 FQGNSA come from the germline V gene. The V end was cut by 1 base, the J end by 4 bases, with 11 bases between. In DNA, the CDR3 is TGTGCCAGCAGCTTAGAAACAGGACTCGGAAACACCATATATTTT. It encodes CASSLETGLGNTIYF.

The CDR3 nucleotides are TGCGCCAGCAGCTTGGAAGTTCTGGGGTCTGGGGCCAACGTCCTGACTTTC. Translating gives CASSLEVLGSGANVLTF. The rearrangement joins TRBV5-1 to TRBJ2-6; no reliable D call. Trimming left V 0 bases short and J 1 base short, with 11 bases between. The germline gives CDR1 SGHRS, CDR2 YFSETQ. The CDR3 runs to 17 residues.

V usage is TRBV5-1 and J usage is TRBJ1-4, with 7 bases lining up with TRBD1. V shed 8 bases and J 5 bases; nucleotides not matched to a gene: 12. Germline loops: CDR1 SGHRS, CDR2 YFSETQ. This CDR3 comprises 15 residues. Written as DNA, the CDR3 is TGCGCCAGTACCCTTCGACAGGGACCAAATGAAAAACTGTTTTTT. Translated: CASTLRQGPNEKLFF.

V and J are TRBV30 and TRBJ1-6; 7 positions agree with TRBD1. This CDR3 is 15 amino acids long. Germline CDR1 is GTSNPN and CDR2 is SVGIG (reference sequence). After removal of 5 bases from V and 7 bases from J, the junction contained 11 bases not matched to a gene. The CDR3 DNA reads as TGTGCCTGGCACTCACAGGGGTTGTCGAATTCACCCCTCCACTTT. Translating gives CAWHSQGLSNSPLHF.

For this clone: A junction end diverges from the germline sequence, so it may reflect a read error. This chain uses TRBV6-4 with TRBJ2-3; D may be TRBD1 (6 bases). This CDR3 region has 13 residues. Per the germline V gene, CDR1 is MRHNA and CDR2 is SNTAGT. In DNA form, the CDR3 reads TGTGCCAGCGGTGAGGGACACACAGATACGCAGTATTTT. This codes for CASGEGHTDTQYF.

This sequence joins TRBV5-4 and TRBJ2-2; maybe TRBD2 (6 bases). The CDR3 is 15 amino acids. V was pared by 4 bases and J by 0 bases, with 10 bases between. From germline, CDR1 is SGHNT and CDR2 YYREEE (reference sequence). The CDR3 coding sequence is TGTGCCAGCAGCGGGGGGACCCCGAACACCGGGGAGCTGTTTTTT. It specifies CASSGGTPNTGELFF.